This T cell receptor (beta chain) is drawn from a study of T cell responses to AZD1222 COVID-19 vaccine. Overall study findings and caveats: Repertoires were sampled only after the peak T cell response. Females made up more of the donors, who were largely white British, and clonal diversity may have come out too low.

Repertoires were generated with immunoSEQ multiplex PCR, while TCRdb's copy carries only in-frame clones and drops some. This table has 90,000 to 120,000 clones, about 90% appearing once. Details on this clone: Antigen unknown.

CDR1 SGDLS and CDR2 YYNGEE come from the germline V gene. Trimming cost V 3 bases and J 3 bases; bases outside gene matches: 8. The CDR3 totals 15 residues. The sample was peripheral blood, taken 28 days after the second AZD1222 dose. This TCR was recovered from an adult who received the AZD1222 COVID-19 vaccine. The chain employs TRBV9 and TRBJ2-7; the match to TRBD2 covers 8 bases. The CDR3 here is CASSASGGAGYEQYF. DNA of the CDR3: TGTGCCAGCAGCGCCTCCGGGGGGGCTGGCTACGAGCAGTACTTC.